This entry is about one TCR beta chain. Its specificity is not known. V was pared by 4 bases and J by 0 bases, with 11 bases between. The germline V gene has CDR1 SGHRS and CDR2 YFSETQ. The CDR3 is 15 amino acids. Sequencing was performed with immunoSEQ multiplex PCR; in TCRdb, only in-frame clones are kept and a portion is missing. The sample shows 100,000 to 120,000 clones, approximately 87% of them seen only once. This sample was taken from a study of T cell responses to AZD1222 COVID-19 vaccine. At the level of the study: Second doses that came at about 4 or about 12 weeks were put together. General study results and limits: Spike-specific TCRs gained breadth and depth after people received two AZD1222 doses. In a largely white British group with more females than males, clonal diversity was possibly underestimated. Only after the peak T cell response were repertoires sampled.

The TCR was taken from an adult in good health. The material was peripheral blood, obtained on day 0 of AZD1222 vaccination. V is TRBV5-1 and J is TRBJ1-3; a possible D gene is TRBD1 (5 bases). The CDR3 DNA sequence: TGCGCCAGCAGCCCGGAAGGGACCTCTGGAAACACCATATATTTT. Protein sequence: CASSPEGTSGNTIYF.